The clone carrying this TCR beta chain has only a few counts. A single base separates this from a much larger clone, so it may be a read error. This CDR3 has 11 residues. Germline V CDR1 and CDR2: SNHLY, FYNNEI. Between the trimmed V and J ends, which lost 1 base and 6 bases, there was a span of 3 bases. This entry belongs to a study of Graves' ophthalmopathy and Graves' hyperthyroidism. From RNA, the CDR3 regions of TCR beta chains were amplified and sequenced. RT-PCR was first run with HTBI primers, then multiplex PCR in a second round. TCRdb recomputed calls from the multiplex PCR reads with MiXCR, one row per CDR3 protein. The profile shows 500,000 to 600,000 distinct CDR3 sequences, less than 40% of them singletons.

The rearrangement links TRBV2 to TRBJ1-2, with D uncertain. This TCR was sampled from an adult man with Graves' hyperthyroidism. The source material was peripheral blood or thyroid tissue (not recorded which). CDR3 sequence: CASSEEDGYTF. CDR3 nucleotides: TGTGCCAGCAGTGAAGAAGATGGCTACACCTTC. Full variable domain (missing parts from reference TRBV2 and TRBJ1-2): EPEVTQTPSHQVTQMGQEVILRCVPISNHLYFYWYRQILGQKVEFLVSFYNNEISEKSEIFDDQFSVERPDGSNFTLKIRSTKLEDSAMYFCASSEEDGYTFGSGTRLTVV.